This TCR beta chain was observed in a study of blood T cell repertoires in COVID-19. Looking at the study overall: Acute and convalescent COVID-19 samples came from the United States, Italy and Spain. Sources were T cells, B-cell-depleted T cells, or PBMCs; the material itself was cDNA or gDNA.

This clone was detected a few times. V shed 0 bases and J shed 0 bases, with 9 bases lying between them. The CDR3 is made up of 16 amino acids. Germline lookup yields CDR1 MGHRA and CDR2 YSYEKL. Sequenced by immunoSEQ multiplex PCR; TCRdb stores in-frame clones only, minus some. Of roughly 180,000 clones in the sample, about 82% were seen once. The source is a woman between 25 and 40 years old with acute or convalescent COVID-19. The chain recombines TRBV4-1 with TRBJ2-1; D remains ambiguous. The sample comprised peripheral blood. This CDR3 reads CASSQESVFSYNEQFF. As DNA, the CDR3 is TGCGCCAGCAGCCAAGAATCGGTCTTCTCCTACAATGAGCAGTTCTTC.